This T cell receptor beta chain was recovered during a study of T cells in Graves' hyperthyroidism and ophthalmopathy. The study's findings and limits: The majority of expanded thyroid clonotypes above 0.001 also appeared in blood.

The study excluded patients with uncontrolled infection, other autoimmune disease, pregnancy or lactation. Each diagnosis was grounded in clinical symptoms, serum thyroxine and TRAb, thyroid ultrasound, and orbital computed tomography. PBMCs were derived from more than 8 ml fresh peripheral blood. Regions amplified from RNA transcripts were the TCR beta CDR3 regions. TCR CDR3 underwent first-round RT-PCR with the HTBI primer set. Using its own MiXCR run on the multiplex PCR reads, TCRdb lists one record per CDR3 protein. This table has some 250,000 distinct CDR3 sequences, approximately 16% appearing once. Germline V CDR1 and CDR2: MNHNS, SASEGT. The CDR3 contains 12 residues. This clonotype was detected a few times. Its target is unknown.

This clonotype was obtained from a woman in her forties or fifties with Graves' hyperthyroidism that later progressed to Graves' ophthalmopathy. The chain recombines TRBV6-1 with TRBJ1-3, with D possibly being TRBD1 (5 bases). The sequenced material came from blood. This chain's CDR3 is CAGQATGNTIYF. As DNA, the CDR3 is TGTGCGGGGCAGGCCACGGGGAACACCATATATTTT.